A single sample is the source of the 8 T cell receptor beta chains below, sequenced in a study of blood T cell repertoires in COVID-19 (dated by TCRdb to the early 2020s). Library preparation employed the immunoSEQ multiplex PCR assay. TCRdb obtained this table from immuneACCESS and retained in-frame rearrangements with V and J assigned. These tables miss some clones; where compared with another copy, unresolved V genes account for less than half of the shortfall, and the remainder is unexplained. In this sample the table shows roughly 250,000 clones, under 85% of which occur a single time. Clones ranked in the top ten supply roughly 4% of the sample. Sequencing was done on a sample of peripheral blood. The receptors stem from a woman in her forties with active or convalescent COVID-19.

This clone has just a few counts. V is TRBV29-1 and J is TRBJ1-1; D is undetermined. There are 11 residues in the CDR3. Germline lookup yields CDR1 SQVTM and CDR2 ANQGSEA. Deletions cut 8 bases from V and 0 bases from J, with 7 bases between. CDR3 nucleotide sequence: TGCAGCACTCTCTTGAACACTGAAGCTTTCTTT. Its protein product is CSTLLNTEAFF.

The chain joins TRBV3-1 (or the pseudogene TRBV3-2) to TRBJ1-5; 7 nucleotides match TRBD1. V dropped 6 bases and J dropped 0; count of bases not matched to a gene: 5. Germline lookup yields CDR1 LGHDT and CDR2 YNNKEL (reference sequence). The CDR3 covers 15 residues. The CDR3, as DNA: TGTGCCAGCAGTTTAGGGACAGTTAGCAATCAGCCCCAGCATTTT. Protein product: CASSLGTVSNQPQHF.

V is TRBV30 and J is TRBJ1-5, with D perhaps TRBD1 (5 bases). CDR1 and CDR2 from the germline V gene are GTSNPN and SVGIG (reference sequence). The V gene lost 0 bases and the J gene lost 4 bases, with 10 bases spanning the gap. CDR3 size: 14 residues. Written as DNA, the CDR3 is TGTGCCTGGAGTGTTGGGGCACCGAATCAGCCCCAGCATTTT. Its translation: CAWSVGAPNQPQHF.

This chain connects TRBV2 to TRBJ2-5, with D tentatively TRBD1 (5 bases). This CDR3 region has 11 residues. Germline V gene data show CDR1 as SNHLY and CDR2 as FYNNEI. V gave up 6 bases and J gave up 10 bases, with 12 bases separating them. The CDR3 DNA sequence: TGTGCCAGCAGGCTATTCGACAGCCAGTACTTC. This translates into CASRLFDSQYF. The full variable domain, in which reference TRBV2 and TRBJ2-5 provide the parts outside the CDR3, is EPEVTQTPSHQVTQMGQEVILRCVPISNHLYFYWYRQILGQKVEFLVSFYNNEISEKSEIFDDQFSVERPDGSNFTLKIRSTKLEDSAMYFCASRLFDSQYFGPGTRLLVL.

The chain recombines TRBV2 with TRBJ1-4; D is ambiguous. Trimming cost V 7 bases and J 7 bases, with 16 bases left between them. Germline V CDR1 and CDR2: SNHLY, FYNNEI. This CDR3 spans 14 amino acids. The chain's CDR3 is CASTWWEVGEKLFF. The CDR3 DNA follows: TGTGCCAGCACGTGGTGGGAGGTCGGTGAAAAACTGTTTTTT.

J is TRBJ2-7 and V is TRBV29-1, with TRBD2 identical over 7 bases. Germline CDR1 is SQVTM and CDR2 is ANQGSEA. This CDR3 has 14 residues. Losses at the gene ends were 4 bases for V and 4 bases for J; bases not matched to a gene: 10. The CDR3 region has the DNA TGCAGCGTTGCCCCCCAGCGGGGTGCGTACGAGCAGTACTTC. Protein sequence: CSVAPQRGAYEQYF.

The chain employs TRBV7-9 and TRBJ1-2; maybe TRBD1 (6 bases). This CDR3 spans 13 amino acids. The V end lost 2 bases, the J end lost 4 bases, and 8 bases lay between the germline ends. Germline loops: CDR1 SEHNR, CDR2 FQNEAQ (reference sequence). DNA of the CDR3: TGTGCCAGCAGCTTACAGGGGCCCTATGGCTACACCTTC. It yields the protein CASSLQGPYGYTF.

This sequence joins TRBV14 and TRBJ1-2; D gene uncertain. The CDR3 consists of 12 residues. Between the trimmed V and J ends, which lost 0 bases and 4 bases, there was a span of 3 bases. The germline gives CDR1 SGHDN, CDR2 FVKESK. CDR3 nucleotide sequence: TGTGCCAGCAGCCAAGAGGCCTATGGCTACACCTTC. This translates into CASSQEAYGYTF. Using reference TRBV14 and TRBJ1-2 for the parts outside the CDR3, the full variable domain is EAGVTQFPSHSVIEKGQTVTLRCDPISGHDNLYWYRRVMGKEIKFLLHFVKESKQDESGMPNNRFLAERTGGTYSTLKVQPAELEDSGVYFCASSQEAYGYTFGSGTRLTVV.